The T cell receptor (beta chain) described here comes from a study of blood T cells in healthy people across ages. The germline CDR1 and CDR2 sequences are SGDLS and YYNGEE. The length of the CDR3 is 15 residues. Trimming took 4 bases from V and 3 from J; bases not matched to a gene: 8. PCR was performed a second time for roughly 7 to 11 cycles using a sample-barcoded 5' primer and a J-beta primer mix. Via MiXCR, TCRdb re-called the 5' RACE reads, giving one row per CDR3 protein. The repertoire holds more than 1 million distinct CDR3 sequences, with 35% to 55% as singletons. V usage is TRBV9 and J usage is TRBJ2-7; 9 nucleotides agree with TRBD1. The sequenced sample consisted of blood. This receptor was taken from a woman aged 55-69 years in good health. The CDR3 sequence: CASSPRDRADYEQYF. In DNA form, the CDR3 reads TGTGCCAGCAGCCCACGGGACAGGGCGGACTACGAGCAGTACTTC.